The sample holds a few counts of the clone carrying this T cell receptor beta chain. The data were taken from a study of early T cells in non-severe SARS-CoV-2 infection. The J segment lost 4 bases and the V segment lost 3 bases, leaving 8 bases of the junction unmatched. The CDR3 runs to 16 residues. Unique molecular identifiers tagged individual cDNA molecules. MiXCR, applied by TCRdb to the 5' RACE reads, yields one record per CDR3 protein. The sample lists 100,000 to 120,000 distinct CDR3 sequences, around 10% seen once, with 3% to 3.5% in the top ten. The sequence came from an adult who was a healthcare worker with PCR-confirmed SARS-CoV-2 infection or an uninfected control (not recorded which). Material for sequencing was whole blood. The J gene is TRBJ2-3, the V gene TRBV12-3 or TRBV12-4; 9 bases match TRBD2. CDR3 coding DNA: TGTGCCAGCAGTTTCCCTAGCGGGATGGGGGCAGATACGCAGTATTTT. Translation: CASSFPSGMGADTQYF.